The 8 T cell receptor beta chains in this list originate from one sample, sequenced in a study of lymphopenia after photon versus proton radiotherapy (dated by TCRdb to about 2019). Libraries were made using the immunoSEQ multiplex PCR assay. What TCRdb holds here is the immuneACCESS table cut down to in-frame rearrangements. Part of the clones is not present; checked against another copy, under half of the missing clones reflect an unresolved V gene, and the others are unexplained. The sample table contains about 50,000 clones; only one count was recorded for more than 85% of them. Of the sample, over 15% falls within the top ten clones. The source was peripheral blood, collected from a patient treated with photon-based radiotherapy. The receptors shown here come from a woman between 40 and 50 years old with cholangiocarcinoma.

This chain uses TRBV5-1 with TRBJ2-7, with TRBD1 identical over 9 bases. Germline CDR1 and CDR2: SGHRS and YFSETQ. The CDR3 sequence is 16 residues long. Losses at the gene ends were 2 bases for V and 1 base for J; bases not matched to a gene: 7. This CDR3 reads CASSLTTGTGSYEQYF. CDR3 DNA sequence: TGCGCCAGCAGCTTAACTACCGGGACAGGGTCCTACGAGCAGTACTTC.

V gene TRBV7-9 combines with J gene TRBJ1-1; 8 positions match TRBD1. Germline-derived CDR1 and CDR2 are SEHNR and FQNEAQ (reference sequence). The CDR3 extends over 16 amino acids. The J segment lost 1 base and the V segment lost 0 bases, leaving 4 bases of the junction unmatched. The CDR3 loop is CASSLAVGQGNTEAFF. The CDR3 DNA reads as TGTGCCAGCAGCTTAGCCGTAGGACAGGGGAACACTGAAGCTTTCTTT. The whole variable domain, remainder taken from reference TRBV7-9 and TRBJ1-1, is DTGVSQNPRHKITKRGQNVTFRCDPISEHNRLYWYRQTLGQGPEFLTYFQNEAQLEKSRLLSDRFSAERPKGSFSTLEIQRTEQGDSAMYLCASSLAVGQGNTEAFFGQGTRLTVV.

The V call is TRBV5-1, the J call TRBJ2-7, with 10 positions matching TRBD2. The trim removed 3 bases at V and 2 bases at J, leaving 2 bases unmatched. Germline assignment: CDR1 SGHRS and CDR2 YFSETQ. This CDR3 has 14 residues. CDR3 loop: CASSSSGGAYEQYF. The DNA for the CDR3 is TGCGCCAGCAGCTCTAGCGGGGGTGCCTACGAGCAGTACTTC.

This sequence joins TRBV5-1 and TRBJ1-4; D is perhaps TRBD1 (5 bases). Germline CDR1 SGHRS, CDR2 YFSETQ. Between the trimmed V and J ends, which lost 3 bases and 7 bases, there was a span of 16 bases. CDR3 size: 15 residues. The CDR3 DNA sequence: TGCGCCAGCAGCTCGGGGCGCCCGGCCGGTGAAAAACTGTTTTTT. Translation: CASSSGRPAGEKLFF.

Notes on this clone: This sample also contains other DNA sequences that code for the same CDR3. The V call is TRBV7-2, the J call TRBJ2-7; a possible D gene is TRBD1 (6 bases). V was cut by 2 bases and J by 1 base, with 12 bases left in between. Germline loops: CDR1 SGHTA, CDR2 FQGNSA. The CDR3 consists of 15 residues. CDR3 nucleotides: TGTGCCAGCAGCTTAAGGTCAGGGGTGTCCTACGAGCAGTACTTC. Its protein product is CASSLRSGVSYEQYF.

The chain couples TRBV2 to TRBJ1-3; D not resolved. The germline CDR1 and CDR2 sequences are SNHLY and FYNNEI. There are 13 residues in the CDR3. The ends were cut back, 7 bases at V and 0 bases at J, with 7 bases in the middle. For the CDR3, the DNA is TGTGCCAGCAAGGGTAGCTCTGGAAACACCATATATTTT. It codes for CASKGSSGNTIYF.

The V and J genes are TRBV18 and TRBJ1-1; tentative D call: TRBD1 (6 bases). Trimming shortened V by 5 bases and J by 1 base, and 14 bases separated the two germline ends. Germline CDR1 is KGHSH and CDR2 is LQKENI. The CDR3 totals 15 residues. CDR3 loop: CASSRDGQKNTEAFF. Written as DNA, the CDR3 is TGTGCCAGCTCAAGAGACGGACAGAAGAACACTGAAGCTTTCTTT.

This clone appeared once. The genes are TRBV18 and TRBJ2-7, with D perhaps given as TRBD1 or TRBD2 (5 bases each). The germline CDR1 and CDR2 sequences are KGHSH and LQKENI. Trimming cost V 3 bases and J 0 bases, with 12 bases left between them. This CDR3 spans 15 amino acids. CDR3 coding DNA: TGTGCCAGCTCACCGGGCCGGGGCAGCTCCTACGAGCAGTACTTC. Translation: CASSPGRGSSYEQYF.